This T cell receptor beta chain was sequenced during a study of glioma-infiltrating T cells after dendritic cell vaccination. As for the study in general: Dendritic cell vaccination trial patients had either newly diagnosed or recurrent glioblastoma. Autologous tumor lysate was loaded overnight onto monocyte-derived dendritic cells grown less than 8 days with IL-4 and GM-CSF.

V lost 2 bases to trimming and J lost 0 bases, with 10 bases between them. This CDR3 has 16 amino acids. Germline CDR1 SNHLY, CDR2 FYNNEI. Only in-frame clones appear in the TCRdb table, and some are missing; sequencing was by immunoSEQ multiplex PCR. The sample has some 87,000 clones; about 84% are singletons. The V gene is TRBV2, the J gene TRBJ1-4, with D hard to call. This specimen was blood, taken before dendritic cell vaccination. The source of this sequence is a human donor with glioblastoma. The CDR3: CASSENGLATNEKLFF. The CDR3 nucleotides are TGTGCCAGCAGTGAAAATGGCCTTGCAACTAATGAAAAACTGTTTTTT.